Listed here are 12 T cell receptor beta chains from one sample, sequenced in a study of blood T cell repertoires in COVID-19. The method was immunoSEQ multiplex PCR; TCRdb's version includes in-frame clones alone and lacks a portion of them. This sample has about 92,000 clones, with over 75% found just once. Sequences were obtained from peripheral blood. All receptors derive from an elderly woman with active or convalescent COVID-19.

This CDR3 reads CASTEGLSRGNSPLHF. CDR3 nucleotide sequence: TGTGCCAGTACCGAAGGGCTTTCCAGGGGTAATTCACCCCTCCACTTT. The rearrangement uses TRBV19 and TRBJ1-6; possible D gene TRBD1, 6 bases. The CDR3 runs to 16 residues. V lost 7 bases and J 6 bases, leaving 19 bases between the germline ends. Per germline, CDR1 LNHDA and CDR2 SQIVND (reference sequence).

The rearrangement links TRBV19 to TRBJ1-5; no reliable D call. The V gene's germline CDR1 is LNHDA and CDR2 SQIVND (reference sequence). The V gene lost 4 bases and the J gene lost 0 bases, with 16 bases spanning the gap. The CDR3 length is 17 residues. DNA of the CDR3: TGTGCCAGTAGTACCGGACTTCCTCCCTATAGCAATCAGCCCCAGCATTTT. Its translation is CASSTGLPPYSNQPQHF. Filled out from reference TRBV19 and TRBJ1-5, the complete variable domain reads DGGITQSPKYLFRKEGQNVTLSCEQNLNHDAMYWYRQDPGQGLRLIYYSQIVNDFQKGDIAEGYSVSREKKESFPLTVTSAQKNPTAFYLCASSTGLPPYSNQPQHFGDGTRLSIL.

V is TRBV6-2 or TRBV6-3 and J is TRBJ2-1, with no clear D. Trimming shortened V by 5 bases and J by 6 bases, and 11 bases separated the two germline ends. CDR1 is MNHEY, CDR2 SVGEGT, per germline. The CDR3 sequence is 13 residues long. Written as DNA, the CDR3 is TGTGCCAGCAGTCGTCTAGTATTCAATGAGCAGTTCTTC. Translation gives CASSRLVFNEQFF.

This sequence joins TRBV7-9 and TRBJ1-3; 8 bases fit TRBD1. This CDR3 spans 16 amino acids. CDR1 and CDR2 (germline): SEHNR, FQNEAQ (reference sequence). Unmatched junction bases numbered 12, after V lost 6 bases and J lost 5 bases. The CDR3 DNA sequence: TGTGCCAGCAGACCCAGGACAGGGAGTTTGAGAAACACCATATATTTT. Translating it yields CASRPRTGSLRNTIYF.

The chain recombines TRBV6-2 or TRBV6-3 with TRBJ1-5; 12 bases fit TRBD1. The CDR3 extends over 17 amino acids. The V segment lost 5 bases and the J segment 0 bases; nucleotides outside the gene matches: 5. Germline CDR1 is MNHEY and CDR2 is SVGEGT. For the CDR3, the DNA is TGTGCCAGCAGTCCGGGACAGGGGGCGGTTAGCAATCAGCCCCAGCATTTT. It encodes CASSPGQGAVSNQPQHF.

The CDR3 sequence is CASRFQGLDYGYTF. The CDR3 DNA reads TGTGCCAGTAGATTCCAGGGTTTGGACTATGGCTACACCTTC. The rearrangement links TRBV19 to TRBJ1-2; TRBD1 might be the D (5 bases). Germline V gives CDR1 LNHDA, CDR2 SQIVND (reference sequence). With 6 bases removed from V and 3 bases from J, the gap between germline ends came to 14 bases. The CDR3 totals 14 residues.

The chain joins TRBV13 to TRBJ1-5; 9 bases line up with TRBD1. J gave up 5 bases and V 5 bases, and 7 bases lay outside the gene matches. CDR1 and CDR2 (germline): PRHDT, FYEKMQ (reference sequence). This CDR3 has 15 amino acids. CDR3 coding DNA: TGTGCCAGCAGCGAAGGGACAGGGAAGGATCAGCCCCAGCATTTT. Translated: CASSEGTGKDQPQHF.

CDR3 nucleotides: TGTGCCAGCTCACAGGACAGGATCTATGGCTACACCTTC. The encoded protein is CASSQDRIYGYTF. The rearrangement links TRBV18 to TRBJ1-2; 7 bases are shared with TRBD1. Losses at the gene ends were 4 bases for V and 4 bases for J; bases not matched to a gene: 3. Germline CDR1 reads KGHSH; CDR2 reads LQKENI. This CDR3 has 13 residues. Based on the CDR3 plus reference TRBV18 and TRBJ1-2, the full variable domain is NAGVMQNPRHLVRRRGQEARLRCSPMKGHSHVYWYRQLPEEGLKFMVYLQKENIIDESGMPKERFSAEFPKEGPSILRIQQVVRGDSAAYFCASSQDRIYGYTFGSGTRLTVV.

This clone was observed a single time. CDR3 sequence reads: CASSPDSYGYTF. In nucleotides, the CDR3 is TGTGCCAGCAGCCCCGACAGCTATGGCTACACCTTC. The V gene is TRBV7-9, the J gene TRBJ1-2; D perhaps matches TRBD1 (5 bases). The CDR3 spans 12 residues. The germline V gene encodes CDR1 SEHNR and CDR2 FQNEAQ (reference sequence). V lost 5 bases to trimming and J lost 4 bases, with 8 bases between them.

This chain connects TRBV14 to TRBJ2-5, with a possible D match to TRBD1 (6 bases). The CDR3 has 18 residues. The germline V gene encodes CDR1 SGHDN and CDR2 FVKESK. V lost 2 bases to trimming and J lost 5 bases, with 24 bases between them. This CDR3 is CASSQKLTSTGSGETQYF. CDR3 coding DNA: TGTGCCAGCAGCCAAAAGCTCACCTCGACAGGCTCAGGGGAGACCCAGTACTTC.

This sequence joins TRBV10-3 and TRBJ1-2; D gene ambiguous. V was cut by 5 bases and J by 7 bases, with 17 bases left in between. This CDR3 has 14 residues. CDR1 ENHRY and CDR2 SYGVKD come from the germline V gene. CDR3 amino acids: CAISTNRGKGGYTF. CDR3 in DNA: TGTGCCATCAGTACTAACCGAGGGAAGGGTGGCTACACCTTC.

A single count supports this clone. The gene calls are TRBV5-1 and TRBJ2-5; D perhaps matches TRBD1 (6 bases). CDR1 is SGHRS, CDR2 YFSETQ, per germline. This CDR3 is built from 15 residues. Trimming shortened V by 4 bases and J by 4 bases, and 17 bases separated the two germline ends. The chain's CDR3 is CASSHLGDKGETQYF. In DNA form, the CDR3 reads TGCGCCAGCAGCCATTTGGGGGACAAGGGAGAGACCCAGTACTTC.